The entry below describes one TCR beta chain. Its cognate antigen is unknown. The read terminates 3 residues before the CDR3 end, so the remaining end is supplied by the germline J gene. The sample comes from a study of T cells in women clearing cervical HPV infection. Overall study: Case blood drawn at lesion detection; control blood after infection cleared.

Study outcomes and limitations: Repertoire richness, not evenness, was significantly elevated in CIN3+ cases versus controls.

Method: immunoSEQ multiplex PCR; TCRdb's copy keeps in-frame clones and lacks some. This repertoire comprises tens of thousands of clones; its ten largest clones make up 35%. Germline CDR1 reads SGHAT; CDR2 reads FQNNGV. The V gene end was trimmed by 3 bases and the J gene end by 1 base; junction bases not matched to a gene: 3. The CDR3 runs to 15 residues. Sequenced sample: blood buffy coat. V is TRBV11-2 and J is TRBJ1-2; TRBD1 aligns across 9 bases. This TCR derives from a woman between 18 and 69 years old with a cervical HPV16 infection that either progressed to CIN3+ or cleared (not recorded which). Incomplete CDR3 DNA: TGTGCCAGCAGCTTCCACAGGGGGCTTAACTATGGC. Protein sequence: CASSFHRGLNYG. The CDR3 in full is CASSFHRGLNYGYTF. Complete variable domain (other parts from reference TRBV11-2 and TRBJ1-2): EAGVAQSPRYKIIEKRQSVAFWCNPISGHATLYWYQQILGQGPKLLIQFQNNGVVDDSQLPKDRFSAERLKGVDSTLKIQPAKLEDSAVYLCASSFHRGLNYGYTFGSGTRLTVV.